This T cell receptor beta chain stems from a study of Graves' ophthalmopathy and Graves' hyperthyroidism. In the study overall: Peripheral blood samples were taken at initial diagnosis, before any treatment.

Certain patients were not enrolled. These were patients with other autoimmune diseases, uncontrolled infections, pregnancy or lactation. Amplification targeted the TCR beta CDR3 regions, with RNA transcripts as the source material. In the first round, RT-PCR was carried out with HTBI primers, and a multiplex PCR formed the second round. TCRdb analysed the multiplex PCR reads with MiXCR anew, one entry per CDR3 protein. The table shows hundreds of thousands of distinct CDR3 sequences, with about 38% occurring only once. The source of this sequence is an adult man with Graves' ophthalmopathy. The sequencing sample was made of peripheral blood.

CDR3 loop: CASSKEGVGETQYF. Written as DNA, the CDR3 is TGTGCCAGCAGCAAAGAAGGGGTAGGAGAGACCCAGTACTTC. V and J are TRBV7-6 and TRBJ2-5; D is perhaps TRBD1 (5 bases). The CDR3 is 14 amino acids. V lost 5 bases to trimming and J lost 4 bases, with 14 bases between them. Germline-derived CDR1 and CDR2 are SGHVS and FNYEAQ.